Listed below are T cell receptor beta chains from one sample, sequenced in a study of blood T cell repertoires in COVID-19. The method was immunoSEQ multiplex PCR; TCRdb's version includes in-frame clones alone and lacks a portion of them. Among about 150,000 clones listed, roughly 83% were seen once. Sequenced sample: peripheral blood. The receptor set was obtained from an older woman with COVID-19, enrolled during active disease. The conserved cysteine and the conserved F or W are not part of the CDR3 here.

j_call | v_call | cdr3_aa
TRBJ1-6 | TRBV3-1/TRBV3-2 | ASSQELGSDSPLH
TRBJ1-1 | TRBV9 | ASRDDSLSEAF
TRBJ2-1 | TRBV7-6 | ASSLGGRSSYNEQF
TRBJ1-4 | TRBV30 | AWSPSVEKLF
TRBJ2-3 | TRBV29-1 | SVVGLSSTDTQY
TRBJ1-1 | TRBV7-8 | ASSFEGATEAF
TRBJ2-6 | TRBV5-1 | ASSPTGISGANVLT
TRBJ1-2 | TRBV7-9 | ASSSGQGENYGYT
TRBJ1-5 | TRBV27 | ASSSGIEPQH
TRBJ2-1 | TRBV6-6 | ASSYPSTGPNEQF
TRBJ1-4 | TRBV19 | ASMGQTNEKLF
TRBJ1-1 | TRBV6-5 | ASTEGGVTEAF
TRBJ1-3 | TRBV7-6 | ASSGGGDRSGNTIY
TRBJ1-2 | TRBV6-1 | ASSDQLRGYGYT
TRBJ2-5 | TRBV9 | ASSVSGGASETQY
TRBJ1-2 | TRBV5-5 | ASSTGGSYGYT
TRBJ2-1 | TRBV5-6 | ASSWTSTGPF
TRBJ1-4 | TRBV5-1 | ASSGDRGGEKLF
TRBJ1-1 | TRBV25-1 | ATRDRLNTEAF
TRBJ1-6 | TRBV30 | AWSVNRASRSPLH
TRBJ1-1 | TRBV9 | ASSGSGTNTEAF
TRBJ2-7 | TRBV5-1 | ASSLWAFSYEQY
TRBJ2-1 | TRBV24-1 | ATERAGTRNEQF
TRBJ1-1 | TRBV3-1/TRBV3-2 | ASSQDGGFRTEAF
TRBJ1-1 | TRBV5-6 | ASSLGPTLRAEAF
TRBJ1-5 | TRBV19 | ASTQGPQPQH
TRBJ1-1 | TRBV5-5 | ASSSIRAGTEAF
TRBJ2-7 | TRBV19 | ASSPPRGGGYEQY
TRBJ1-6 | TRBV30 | AWGRQAANSPLH
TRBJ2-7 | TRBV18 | ASSPPSGGSYEQY
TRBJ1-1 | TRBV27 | ASRPGQMNTEAF
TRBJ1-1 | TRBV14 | ASSQEYWNTEAF
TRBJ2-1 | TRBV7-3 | ASSPQGLPNEQF
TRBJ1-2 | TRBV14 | ASSPERGLGSRGYT
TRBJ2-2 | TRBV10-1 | ASRNSRTGELF
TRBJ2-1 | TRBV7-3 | ASSGQGAIYNEQF
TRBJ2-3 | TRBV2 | ASNSLAGGTDTQY
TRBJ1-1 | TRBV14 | ASSPQLRDSAF
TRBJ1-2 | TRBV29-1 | SVAGFYGYT
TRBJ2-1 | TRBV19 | ASNLAGSSSNEQF
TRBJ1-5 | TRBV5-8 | ASSLPRGLNSNQPQH
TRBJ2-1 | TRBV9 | ASSVGGGTGTNEQF
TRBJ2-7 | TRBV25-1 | ASSAGTAYEQY
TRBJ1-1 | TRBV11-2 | ASSLRGGRGDTEAF
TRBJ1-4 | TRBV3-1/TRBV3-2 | ASSQRQGDTEKLF
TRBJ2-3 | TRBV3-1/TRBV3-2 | ASSPQMTDTQY
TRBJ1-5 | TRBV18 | ASSPERDSNQPQH
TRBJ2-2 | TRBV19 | ASSIWTGASPGELF
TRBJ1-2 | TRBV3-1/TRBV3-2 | ASSQGTGGGYT
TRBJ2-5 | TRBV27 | ASSFGQTQY